This T cell receptor beta chain was captured in a study of Graves' ophthalmopathy and Graves' hyperthyroidism. Study outcomes and limitations: A 13-signature model separated ophthalmopathy from stable hyperthyroidism, reaching approximately 88% sensitivity and around 81% specificity cross-validated.

The V and J ends lost 0 bases and 1 base respectively, with 16 bases between them. The CDR3 is 17 amino acids. Germline V gene data show CDR1 as MNHEY and CDR2 as SMNVEV (reference sequence). Beta-chain TCR CDR3 regions were amplified from RNA transcripts. An opening RT-PCR round employed HTBI primers and preceded a second-round multiplex PCR. Each CDR3 protein is one row after TCRdb ran MiXCR on the multiplex PCR reads. The sample comprises 200,000 to 300,000 distinct CDR3 sequences, 45% of which are singletons, and 40% to 55% rests with the top ten. A remark on this clonotype: Its matching antigen is unknown.

V is TRBV27 and J is TRBJ2-7; D may be TRBD1 (7 bases). The clonotype was recovered from an adult man with Graves' ophthalmopathy. Sequencing input: peripheral blood. The CDR3 loop is CASSLSGLRDRSYEQYF. CDR3 sequence (DNA): TGTGCCAGCAGTTTATCGGGGTTGCGGGACAGATCCTACGAGCAGTACTTC.